This record concerns one T cell receptor (beta chain) sequence. The antigen remains unidentified. The record originates from a study of T cell responses to AZD1222 COVID-19 vaccine. Findings of the study overall: Spike was spanned by vaccine-associated CD4 TCRs, which were dominant at 160-218 and 743-854. Donors were largely white British and mainly female; clonal diversity was possibly underestimated.

Measured with immunoSEQ multiplex PCR; TCRdb has only the in-frame clones, and not every one. The sample comprises 130,000 or so clones, about nine tenths of which are singletons, and 20% to 25% rests with the top ten. Per the germline V gene, CDR1 is SGHAT and CDR2 is FQNNGV. The V and J ends lost 6 bases and 3 bases, in that order; junction bases with no gene match: 21. This CDR3 is 19 amino acids long. Sample: peripheral blood, taken on day 0 of AZD1222 vaccination. The TCR originated in an adult in good health. The chain is built from TRBV11-2 and TRBJ2-7; 9 nucleotides line up with TRBD1. CDR3 nucleotide sequence: TGTGCCAGCAGGGGGAGGGGGACAGGGAACCTGGGTCCCGACTACGAGCAGTACTTC. Amino acids: CASRGRGTGNLGPDYEQYF.